This paragraph reports one T cell receptor beta chain. Its antigen is currently not known. No per-base quality is available; no much larger clone lies one base away. The germline V gene specifies MNHNS as CDR1 and SASEGT as CDR2. V has 2 bases trimmed and J has 4 bases trimmed; junction bases matching no gene number 12. The CDR3, from cysteine to phenylalanine, totals 17 residues. Of all the DNA, just the CDR3 is kept, 51 bases in frame from base 1. The entire amount of isolated RNA was reverse transcribed using the High Capacity cDNA Reverse Transcription Kit, so the sequenced TCRB transcripts were expressed ones. For stem cell-like memory T cell samples, survey-depth immunoSEQ sequencing was used, averaging about 990,000 total reads per sample. After sorted cells were lysed in RLT buffer, RNA was extracted with DNase-treated RNeasy Micro or Mini kits, with the choice depending on cell number. Each cell subset was processed separately to prevent cross-contamination, with patient and healthy donor samples processed together. The immunoSEQ multiplex PCR was used to amplify TCRB sequences from cDNA, yielding 87-bp fragments that span the CDR3 region. Sequencing of the amplicons was done on the Illumina HiSeq platform. The authors' analysis ran thus. Synthetic template baselines were used to correct PCR bias computationally, reads within Hamming distance 2 were collapsed together, and singletons that could not be merged were discarded. Reads were aligned against IMGT to assign V, D and J genes, CDR3 length and insertions or deletions at six rearrangement sites. Clonotype counts were normalized to sorted cell number within each subset before computing true diversity and Gini coefficients with the tcR R package. The overlap coefficient, calculated on TCRB nucleotide sequences, was used to measure repertoire sharing. TCRdb mirrors the immuneACCESS table, restricted to in-frame sequences. Some clones are absent from its copies; in checked studies, under half trace to an unresolved V gene, and the reason for the others is unknown. D and trimming come from the DNA, and the V and J calls and clone size come from that table. This sample gives about 15,000 clones in total; approximately 40% of them show up just once. The top ten hold over 0.45% of the sample.

These data belong to a study of beta chain features in type 1 diabetes (dated by TCRdb to 2016 to 2018). Regarding the study in general: Patients and healthy donors did not differ in mean age, gender distribution, total cell number or subset yield. A total of some 100,000,000 sorted cells were examined across all samples, and a strong correlation was observed between cell number per subset and RNA yield. In the study, TCRB repertoires of sorted circulating CD4+ T cell subsets from recently diagnosed type 1 diabetes patients were compared with those of matched healthy donors. Whereas all 28 donors provided naive and central memory subsets, regulatory and stem cell-like memory subsets were isolated from just 8 patients and about eight healthy donors. What the study reported, not specific to this receptor: Shorter templates might be favored by PCR, yet because patient and control samples were amplified and corrected together, any such skew would affect both groups equally. At VDJ recombination sites, patients with type 1 diabetes made fewer insertions and deleted more nucleotides, a pattern implying thymic rearrangement abnormalities. Because cDNA was sequenced instead of genomic DNA, activated cells with high expression could be over-represented, although the groups did not differ in activation or CD3 levels. The naive, central memory and regulatory TCRB repertoires appeared to resemble one another more closely among patients than among healthy donors. HLA sub-analyses involved small numbers of individuals, so any influence of HLA type on TCRB rearrangement remained unresolved. Type 1 diabetes patients showed a moderate but significant shortening of TCRB CDR3 length in all four CD4+ subsets.

From each donor, a single peripheral blood sample of about 110 mL on average was drawn into heparinised tubes. A BD FACSAria II was used to sort naive, central memory, regulatory and stem cell-like memory CD4+ T cells with a panel that included CD45RO, CCR7, CD25, CD127, CD95 and CD27. A purity above 98% was achieved for all sorted populations. PBMCs were isolated immediately by Lymphoprep density gradient centrifugation and stained directly without culture. So that batch effects would be minimized, each experiment stained and sorted samples in pairs, pairing one healthy donor with one patient. The sequenced material came from stem cell memory CD4+ T cells from blood. The sample's cell subset or site label is to be understood as: stem cell-like memory CD4+ T cells. This receptor chain uses TRBV6-1 and TRBJ1-2, with TRBD1 matching 8 junction bases. The sequence derives from a woman in her forties in good health. The CDR3 reads as follows: CASSEMAQGARGYGYTF. The DNA sequence is given as TGTGCCAGCAGTGAAATGGCCCAGGGGGCGCGGGGCTATGGCTACACCTTC.